These T cell receptor beta chains were read from a single sample in a study of blood T cell repertoires in COVID-19. Produced via immunoSEQ multiplex PCR; TCRdb's table is partial and in-frame only. The sample yields about 130,000 clones, approximately 84% seen once. The sequenced material came from peripheral blood. The receptor set was obtained from a human donor in a cohort sampled during active COVID-19. The CDR3 runs from the conserved cysteine through the conserved F or W. The D gene is left open where the match is weak. Clone size is stated in some rows and not others, as once, few, many or a class when expanded.

CDR3 DNA	CDR3 protein	V gene	clone size	J gene	D gene
TGTGCCAGCACTCTTAATAGCGGGGGCCAAGAGACCCAGTACTTC	CASTLNSGGQETQYF	TRBV2	few	TRBJ2-5	TRBD2
TGTGCCAGCAGCCCCAGGGCAAGCGGGGGGGCCGGCAATGAGCAGTTCTTC	CASSPRASGGAGNEQFF	TRBV5-6	-	TRBJ2-1	TRBD2
TGTGCCACCAGTGATCCTAGCGGGGGGGCCGCAGATACGCAGTATTTT	CATSDPSGGAADTQYF	TRBV24-1	once	TRBJ2-3	TRBD2
TGTGCCAGCAGCGTGGGACAGAGAAGGGTGGGGGACACTGAAGCTTTCTTT	CASSVGQRRVGDTEAFF	TRBV2	-	TRBJ1-1	TRBD1
TGTGCCACCAGCAGGGGTTCAGGTCCTGGGGCCAACGTCCTGACTTTC	CATSRGSGPGANVLTF	TRBV15	-	TRBJ2-6	-
TGTGCCAGCAGAGGACAGGGGGCCTACAATCAGCCCCAGCATTTT	CASRGQGAYNQPQHF	TRBV2	few	TRBJ1-5	TRBD1
TGTGCCAGCAGTTTTCAGATTTTGGATGAGCAGTTCTTC	CASSFQILDEQFF	TRBV27	-	TRBJ2-1	-
TGTGCCAGTTCGAGACGAGGGGGAAACACTGAAGCTTTCTTT	CASSRRGGNTEAFF	TRBV2	-	TRBJ1-1	-
TGTGCCAGCAGCTTCAGTCGGGGTACTGAAGCTTTCTTT	CASSFSRGTEAFF	TRBV11-2	-	TRBJ1-1	-
TGTGCCATCAGTGAGCCCGGAACAGACGTAAACTATGGCTACACCTTC	CAISEPGTDVNYGYTF	TRBV10-3	once	TRBJ1-2	-
TGTGCCAGCACAGCGGGGGGACTTAACTATGGCTACACCTTC	CASTAGGLNYGYTF	TRBV6-5	-	TRBJ1-2	-
TGTGCCAGCAGCGGGACAGGGGGAAGGAACTATGGCTACACCTTC	CASSGTGGRNYGYTF	TRBV5-5	-	TRBJ1-2	TRBD1
TGTGCCAGCAGCCGGGCTAGCGGGCCCTACGAGCAGTACTTC	CASSRASGPYEQYF	TRBV5-6	-	TRBJ2-7	TRBD2
TGTGCCTGGAGCAACTCTGGGGCCAACGTCCTGACTTTC	CAWSNSGANVLTF	TRBV30	-	TRBJ2-6	-
TGTGCCAGCAGTTTAATTAGCGGGACTGAAGCTTTCTTT	CASSLISGTEAFF	TRBV6-2/TRBV6-3	-	TRBJ1-1	-
TGTGCCAGCAGCAAAGTGGGCCACAGCAATCAGCCCCAGCATTTT	CASSKVGHSNQPQHF	TRBV21-1	-	TRBJ1-5	-
TGTGCCAGCAGCTCCGGTACAGGGGGCGAGCAGTATTTT	CASSSGTGGEQYF	TRBV7-7	-	TRBJ2-3	TRBD1
TGTGCCAGCACCGACAGGGGGGGGACTGAAGCTTTCTTT	CASTDRGGTEAFF	TRBV3-1/TRBV3-2	-	TRBJ1-1	TRBD1
TGCGCCAGCAGCCGGAAAGGGGGGTCCGGGACAGAAGATGAAAAACTGTTTTTT	CASSRKGGSGTEDEKLFF	TRBV4-1	few	TRBJ1-4	TRBD1
TGCGCCCGTCCGCGGGGGGTAGGGGAGACCCAGTACTTC	CARPRGVGETQYF	TRBV5-1	-	TRBJ2-5	TRBD2
TGCGCCAGCAGCTTATCGACAGGCTTAAATGGCTACACCTTC	CASSLSTGLNGYTF	TRBV5-1	-	TRBJ1-2	-
TGTGCCAGCAGCCAAGGGGAGGGAAGAAACACCATATATTTT	CASSQGEGRNTIYF	TRBV3-1/TRBV3-2	-	TRBJ1-3	-
TGTGCCAGCAGCCAAGATGCGTATTTTTCGACCTACGAGCAGTACTTC	CASSQDAYFSTYEQYF	TRBV3-1/TRBV3-2	-	TRBJ2-7	-
TGTGCCACCAGTGACCCAGCCAGGGGGAGCGAGCAGTACTTC	CATSDPARGSEQYF	TRBV24-1	-	TRBJ2-7	TRBD1
TGCGCCAGCAGGGTTGAGGCGGGGGGAAGCACAGATACGCAGTATTTT	CASRVEAGGSTDTQYF	TRBV5-1	-	TRBJ2-3	TRBD2
TGTGCCAGCATCAGGACAGGCGTCTCCGGAAACACCATATATTTT	CASIRTGVSGNTIYF	TRBV6-5	-	TRBJ1-3	TRBD1
TGTGCCAGCAGCCAAGAGATCGGGTTGGGCTCCTACGAGCAGTACTTC	CASSQEIGLGSYEQYF	TRBV3-1/TRBV3-2	-	TRBJ2-7	-
TGTGCCAGCAGCTTAGTGTTGAGGACTCCTATCCACTCCTACGAGCAGTACTTC	CASSLVLRTPIHSYEQYF	TRBV11-3	-	TRBJ2-7	-
TGTGCCAGCAGCAACGACAGGCCAATGCGACTTGGAAACACCATATATTTT	CASSNDRPMRLGNTIYF	TRBV14	once	TRBJ1-3	-
TGTGCCAGCAGTCCTGGGACAACCAGCACAGATACGCAGTATTTT	CASSPGTTSTDTQYF	TRBV27	-	TRBJ2-3	-
TGCGCCAGCAGCGTCCGGATGGGCAGGGACTACGAGCAGTACTTC	CASSVRMGRDYEQYF	TRBV5-1	-	TRBJ2-7	-
TGTGCCAGCCTAGCTTTCGACAATGAGCAGTTCTTC	CASLAFDNEQFF	TRBV2	-	TRBJ2-1	-
TGTGCCACCTACCTGGGGCAGAACTATGGCTACACCTTC	CATYLGQNYGYTF	TRBV12-3/TRBV12-4	-	TRBJ1-2	-
TGCAGCGTTGAAGACCAGGGATCCTGGAGGTACTTC	CSVEDQGSWRYF	TRBV29-1	once	TRBJ2-5	-
TGTGCCAGCAGTGAATTTGGGACAGGGATTGACACCATATATTTT	CASSEFGTGIDTIYF	TRBV6-1	-	TRBJ1-3	TRBD1
TGTGCCATCAGGGCTTCTAGCGGGGGATCTTACAGCGATGAGCAGTTCTTC	CAIRASSGGSYSDEQFF	TRBV10-3	few	TRBJ2-1	TRBD2
TGTGCCAGCAGCTTTTTCACAGGGTCGGGCACCGGGGAGCTGTTTTTT	CASSFFTGSGTGELFF	TRBV7-3	-	TRBJ2-2	-
TGTGCCACCAGCCCCCGGGACATCTATGAGCAGTTCTTC	CATSPRDIYEQFF	TRBV15	-	TRBJ2-1	-
TGTGCCAGCAGCTTCGGCAGGGAAGGCTACAATGAGCAGTTCTTC	CASSFGREGYNEQFF	TRBV5-4	few	TRBJ2-1	-
TGTGCCAGCAGCTTAGGGGTGGAGGGATATGGCTACACCTTC	CASSLGVEGYGYTF	TRBV7-2	-	TRBJ1-2	-
TGCGCCAGCAGCTTGGTTCGGGAGCCCTCAGAGACCCAGTACTTC	CASSLVREPSETQYF	TRBV5-1	-	TRBJ2-5	-
TGTGCCAGCAGCACAGCGGGGAGCTCCTACAATGAGCAGTTCTTC	CASSTAGSSYNEQFF	TRBV11-2	few	TRBJ2-1	TRBD2
TGTGCCAGCAGCTTAACGACAGCTAACTATGGCTACACCTTC	CASSLTTANYGYTF	TRBV7-2	-	TRBJ1-2	-
TGTGCCAGCAGTGAAGCGGCCCAGGGCGGCACAGATACGCAGTATTTT	CASSEAAQGGTDTQYF	TRBV2	-	TRBJ2-3	-
TGTGCCAGTAGTATTTACAGGGACAGACAGCCCCAGCATTTT	CASSIYRDRQPQHF	TRBV19	-	TRBJ1-5	TRBD1
TGCGCCAGCAGCTTGACGGCAGGGGGACCCGCTGGGTATGGCTACACCTTC	CASSLTAGGPAGYGYTF	TRBV5-1	-	TRBJ1-2	TRBD1
TGTGCCTGGGACCCAGGGAAAGGAAACACCATATATTTT	CAWDPGKGNTIYF	TRBV30	-	TRBJ1-3	-
TGCGCCAGCAGCTCCCGACTTGGGGGGGGAGTCACAGATACGCAGTATTTT	CASSSRLGGGVTDTQYF	TRBV5-1	-	TRBJ2-3	TRBD2